These T cell receptor beta chains were read from a single sample in a study of OX40 agonist ivuxolimab in advanced cancers. Assay used: immunoSEQ multiplex PCR; TCRdb lists only in-frame clones, some missing. In the table there are some 30,000 clones, about 92% of which are singletons. This specimen was CD4+ or CD8+ T cells sorted from blood, taken in a trial of the OX40 agonist ivuxolimab. The receptors were gathered from an adult with an advanced solid tumor such as melanoma, head and neck, liver or kidney cancer. The CDR3 runs from the conserved cysteine through the conserved F or W. D genes are given only for firm matches. Clone size is not always given. Where it is, it says once, few, many or a class for expanded clones.

v_call	cdr3_length	d_call	clone_size	j_call	cdr3_aa	cdr3_nt
TRBV5-1	15	NA	NA	TRBJ2-2	CASSLVIANTGELFF	TGCGCCAGCAGCTTGGTAATAGCGAACACCGGGGAGCTGTTTTTT
TRBV4-1	15	TRBD1	NA	TRBJ2-5	CASSPLNRGQETQYF	TGCGCCAGCAGCCCCCTGAACAGGGGCCAAGAGACCCAGTACTTC
TRBV9	15	NA	NA	TRBJ2-5	CASSGDTGPQETQYF	TGTGCCAGCAGCGGGGATACCGGGCCACAAGAGACCCAGTACTTC
TRBV18	14	NA	NA	TRBJ2-2	CASSPRTAAGELFF	TGTGCCAGCTCACCACGAACAGCGGCCGGGGAGCTGTTTTTT
TRBV6-4	14	TRBD2	NA	TRBJ2-1	CAITPVGLVKGQFF	TGTGCCATCACCCCGGTGGGACTAGTAAAAGGGCAGTTCTTC
TRBV15	16	NA	NA	TRBJ1-4	CATSRELQPYGEKLFF	TGTGCCACCAGCAGAGAGCTTCAGCCCTACGGGGAAAAACTGTTTTTT
TRBV4-3	15	NA	NA	TRBJ1-4	CASSPEGATNEKLFF	TGCGCCAGCAGCCCAGAGGGAGCGACTAATGAAAAACTGTTTTTT
TRBV12-5	14	NA	few	TRBJ1-6	CASTEGGEGSPLHF	TGTGCTAGTACAGAAGGAGGGGAGGGGTCACCCCTCCACTTT
TRBV9	14	NA	NA	TRBJ1-1	CASSVVGIVSEAFF	TGTGCCAGCAGCGTAGTAGGGATCGTTTCTGAAGCTTTCTTT
TRBV5-8	13	NA	NA	TRBJ2-2	CASSLVHTGELFF	TGTGCCAGCAGCTTGGTCCACACCGGGGAGCTGTTTTTT
TRBV7-2	15	NA	NA	TRBJ2-2	CASSLGQAYTGELFF	TGTGCCAGCAGCTTAGGACAGGCTTACACCGGGGAGCTGTTTTTT
TRBV11-2	18	NA	NA	TRBJ1-4	CASSPRTVTPATNEKLFF	TGTGCCAGCAGCCCCAGGACAGTCACCCCCGCAACTAATGAAAAACTGTTTTTT
TRBV5-4	16	NA	once	TRBJ2-2	CASSLVGGLDTGELFF	TGTGCCAGCAGCTTGGTAGGGGGGCTAGACACCGGGGAGCTGTTTTTT
TRBV21-1	14	NA	once	TRBJ2-7	CASSRKTDFYEQYF	TGTGCCAGCAGCCGTAAGACAGATTTCTACGAGCAGTACTTC
TRBV7-3	13	NA	NA	TRBJ2-5	CASSLTLQETQYF	TGTGCCAGCAGCTTAACGCTCCAAGAGACCCAGTACTTC
TRBV6-1	16	NA	NA	TRBJ2-6	CASSVGVSSGANVLTF	TGTGCCAGCAGTGTGGGGGTCTCCTCTGGGGCCAACGTCCTGACTTTC
TRBV5-6	16	NA	NA	TRBJ2-2	CASSLLIDRSTGELFF	TGTGCCAGCAGCTTGTTGATAGATCGTTCCACCGGGGAGCTGTTTTTT
TRBV21-1	17	NA	NA	TRBJ2-2	CAIGFLRIQTYTGELFF	TGTGCCATCGGTTTTCTGAGGATACAGACCTACACCGGGGAGCTGTTTTTT
TRBV30	16	TRBD2	NA	TRBJ2-3	CAWSPRRGGSGDTQYF	TGTGCCTGGAGTCCGCGCCGGGGGGGCTCGGGAGATACGCAGTATTTT
TRBV6-1	14	NA	NA	TRBJ1-1	CASSVKWDNTEAFF	TGTGCCAGCAGTGTCAAGTGGGATAACACTGAAGCTTTCTTT
TRBV27	17	NA	NA	TRBJ2-4	CASSLSWQGGVKNIQYF	TGTGCCAGCAGTTTATCTTGGCAGGGGGGGGTCAAAAACATTCAGTACTTC
TRBV28	14	TRBD1	NA	TRBJ2-4	CASSQGQDKNIQYF	TGTGCCAGCAGTCAGGGACAGGACAAAAACATTCAGTACTTC
TRBV7-3	15	TRBD1	NA	TRBJ2-5	CASSLTTGGWETQYF	TGTGCCAGCAGCCTGACTACAGGGGGCTGGGAGACCCAGTACTTC
TRBV28	15	NA	NA	TRBJ1-4	CASSPQGIPAEKLFF	TGTGCCAGCAGTCCTCAGGGGATCCCTGCTGAAAAACTGTTTTTT
TRBV11-2	17	TRBD2	NA	TRBJ2-2	CASSSGLAGRHTGELFF	TGTGCCAGCAGCTCGGGACTAGCGGGAAGGCACACCGGGGAGCTGTTTTTT
TRBV5-4	15	NA	NA	TRBJ1-1	CASSQDDRANTEAFF	TGTGCCAGCAGCCAAGATGATAGGGCGAACACTGAAGCTTTCTTT
TRBV28	15	NA	NA	TRBJ1-1	CASIPLGAGAAEAFF	TGTGCCAGCATCCCCCTTGGGGCAGGGGCGGCTGAAGCTTTCTTT
TRBV2	15	TRBD2	NA	TRBJ2-5	CASSEDFGGKETQYF	TGTGCCAGCAGTGAGGACTTCGGGGGGAAAGAGACCCAGTACTTC
TRBV6-1	17	NA	NA	TRBJ2-5	CASSAPAGNSNQETQYF	TGTGCCAGCAGTGCCCCCGCCGGGAACAGTAACCAAGAGACCCAGTACTTC
TRBV7-9	13	TRBD1	NA	TRBJ1-1	CASSAGTAGTAFF	TGTGCCAGCAGCGCTGGGACAGCCGGCACAGCTTTCTTT
TRBV6-1	17	NA	NA	TRBJ1-5	CASSGLQGRSSNQPQHF	TGTGCCAGCAGTGGGTTACAAGGGCGGTCGAGCAATCAGCCCCAGCATTTT
TRBV6-1	14	TRBD1	NA	TRBJ2-7	CASSIGTGRNEQYF	TGTGCCAGCAGTATCGGGACAGGGCGGAACGAGCAGTACTTC
TRBV28	15	NA	NA	TRBJ2-6	CASSFQVSGANVLTF	TGTGCCAGCAGTTTCCAGGTCTCTGGGGCCAACGTCCTGACTTTC
TRBV14	18	TRBD1	NA	TRBJ2-3	CASSQDLGTGRLADTQYF	TGTGCCAGCAGCCAAGACCTCGGGACAGGGAGGTTAGCAGATACGCAGTATTTT
TRBV6-6	14	TRBD2	NA	TRBJ2-2	CASRGEGSAGELFF	TGTGCCAGCAGGGGGGAGGGTTCGGCCGGGGAGCTGTTTTTT
TRBV7-8	16	TRBD1	NA	TRBJ1-2	CASSIRTGTGLYGYTF	TGTGCCAGCAGCATTCGGACAGGCACGGGTCTCTATGGCTACACCTTC
TRBV18	16	NA	few	TRBJ1-1	CASSPPMGILNTEAFF	TGTGCCAGCTCACCACCGATGGGTATTTTGAACACTGAAGCTTTCTTT
TRBV30	15	NA	NA	TRBJ2-1	CAWSVGTGPYNEQFF	TGTGCCTGGAGTGTAGGGACCGGGCCCTACAATGAGCAGTTCTTC
TRBV19	13	TRBD2	few	TRBJ2-4	CASSGLDQNIQYF	TGTGCCAGTTCCGGACTAGACCAAAACATTCAGTACTTC
TRBV1	17	NA	NA	TRBJ1-1	CTSSQPSFGWEDTEAFF	TGCACCAGCAGCCAACCCTCGTTTGGTTGGGAGGACACTGAAGCTTTCTTT
TRBV4-3	19	TRBD1	few	TRBJ2-6	CASSQDRGQGSSGANVLTF	TGCGCCAGCAGCCAGGACAGGGGACAGGGCTCCTCTGGGGCCAACGTCCTGACTTTC
TRBV30	13	NA	NA	TRBJ2-5	CAWSEGMEETQYF	TGTGCCTGGAGTGAAGGAATGGAAGAGACCCAGTACTTC
TRBV6-5	15	NA	NA	TRBJ1-5	CASSYSSTGNQPQHF	TGTGCCAGCAGTTACTCGAGTACGGGGAATCAGCCCCAGCATTTT
TRBV11-2	12	NA	NA	TRBJ1-1	CASSPRGRGAFF	TGTGCCAGCAGCCCTAGAGGCAGGGGAGCTTTCTTT
TRBV7-2	13	NA	once	TRBJ1-1	CASSLEAGQEAFF	TGTGCCAGCAGCTTAGAGGCAGGGCAAGAAGCTTTCTTT
TRBV5-1	15	NA	few	TRBJ1-1	CASSGGGAGNTEAFF	TGCGCCAGCAGCGGGGGAGGGGCAGGGAACACTGAAGCTTTCTTT
TRBV28	14	NA	NA	TRBJ2-1	CASSPFTTNNEQFF	TGTGCCAGCAGTCCTTTTACAACAAACAATGAGCAGTTCTTC
TRBV6-5	16	TRBD1	NA	TRBJ1-3	CASSYQGQGAGNTIYF	TGTGCCAGCAGTTACCAGGGACAGGGAGCTGGAAACACCATATATTTT
TRBV27	17	TRBD2	few	TRBJ2-7	CANPFGLAGSLSYEQYF	TGTGCCAATCCATTCGGACTAGCGGGCAGTCTCTCCTACGAGCAGTACTTC
TRBV18	15	TRBD1	NA	TRBJ2-1	CASSLDRGQYNEQFF	TGTGCCAGCTCATTGGACAGGGGGCAGTACAATGAGCAGTTCTTC
TRBV28	13	TRBD1	NA	TRBJ1-2	CASNPGQTTGYTF	TGTGCCAGCAACCCGGGACAGACGACTGGCTACACCTTC
TRBV4-1	18	TRBD2	NA	TRBJ2-2	CASSQGGLAGANTGELFF	TGCGCCAGCAGCCAAGGGGGACTAGCGGGTGCGAACACCGGGGAGCTGTTTTTT
TRBV27	15	NA	NA	TRBJ2-1	CASSRGAGGWVEQFF	TGTGCCAGCAGTAGGGGGGCAGGGGGTTGGGTAGAGCAGTTCTTC
TRBV27	12	TRBD1	NA	TRBJ1-2	CASSPQGDGYTF	TGTGCCAGCAGTCCTCAGGGGGATGGCTACACCTTC
TRBV14	16	NA	few	TRBJ1-3	CASSQEGSVSGNTIYF	TGTGCCAGCAGCCAAGAAGGGTCAGTCTCTGGAAACACCATATATTTT